Included here is one T cell receptor (beta chain) sequence, with context. Its matching antigen is unknown. The CDR3 runs 14 residues. V was clipped by 4 bases and J by 4 bases, with 13 bases between them. CDR1 is WNHNN, CDR2 SYGVQD, per germline (reference sequence). Sequencing was performed with immunoSEQ multiplex PCR; in TCRdb, only in-frame clones are kept and a portion is missing. The sample carries approximately 75,000 clones, 93% recorded once. This entry comes from a study of siplizumab effects on memory and regulatory T cells. Study conclusions and caveats: Assignment to unstimulated subsets succeeded for only a minor fraction of the alloreactive clones.

Source material: CD8+ T cells sorted from blood. V gene TRBV10-1 combines with J gene TRBJ1-2; D call uncertain. The receptor was derived from a human donor in good health. In DNA form, the CDR3 reads TGCGCCAGCAGTGGATGTAGAAAGACCTATGGCTACACCTTC. Translation: CASSGCRKTYGYTF.